The 24 T cell receptor beta chains in this list originate from one sample, sequenced in a study of blood T cell repertoires in COVID-19. The repertoire was sequenced with immunoSEQ multiplex PCR; TCRdb's copy has only in-frame clones and lacks some. The data hold 200,000 to 250,000 clones, with around 84% observed a single time. The specimen sequenced was peripheral blood. All receptors derive from a woman between 55 and 75 years old who had recovered from COVID-19.

The rearrangement links TRBV15 to TRBJ2-3, with TRBD2 matching 7 bases. With V trimmed by 4 bases and J by 0 bases, 4 bases remained unmatched. This CDR3 has 15 amino acids. The V gene's germline CDR1 is LNHNV and CDR2 YYDKDF (reference sequence). The CDR3 here is CATSIAGVSTDTQYF. Here the CDR3 DNA reads TGTGCCACCAGCATTGCGGGGGTAAGCACAGATACGCAGTATTTT.

The genes are TRBV6-6 and TRBJ1-1; D not certain. Trimming stripped 0 bases from V and 0 bases from J, with 2 bases between. Germline values: CDR1 MNHNY, CDR2 SVGAGI (reference sequence). The CDR3 covers 13 residues. This CDR3 reads CASSYSMNTEAFF. The CDR3 nucleotides are TGTGCCAGCAGTTACTCTATGAACACTGAAGCTTTCTTT.

The V and J genes are TRBV3-1 (or the pseudogene TRBV3-2) and TRBJ2-2, with D perhaps matching TRBD1 (5 bases). The germline V gene has CDR1 LGHDT and CDR2 YNNKEL (reference sequence). Trimming cost V 5 bases and J 6 bases, with 13 bases left between them. The CDR3 sequence is 14 residues long. The CDR3 region has the DNA TGTGCCAGCAGCAAAATGTCGACAGCCGGGGAGCTGTTTTTT. Encoded protein: CASSKMSTAGELFF.

CDR3 sequence reads: CASRKGGGTSNQPQHF. The DNA for the CDR3 is TGTGCCAGTAGAAAAGGGGGGGGCACGAGCAATCAGCCCCAGCATTTT. V and J are TRBV19 and TRBJ1-5; perhaps TRBD1 as D (6 bases). CDR1 LNHDA and CDR2 SQIVND come from the germline V gene (reference sequence). The CDR3 length is 16 residues. Trimming left V 6 bases short and J 1 base short, with 16 bases between.

V usage is TRBV7-2 and J usage is TRBJ1-2, with no clear D. The CDR3 has 13 amino acids. The V gene lost 8 bases and the J gene lost 3 bases, with 13 bases spanning the gap. Per the germline V gene, CDR1 is SGHTA and CDR2 is FQGNSA. The CDR3 reads CASHAGPYYGYTF. The DNA for the CDR3 is TGTGCCAGCCACGCTGGGCCCTACTATGGCTACACCTTC.

This clone occurred once. This chain links TRBV29-1 with TRBJ1-1, with D possibly matching TRBD1 (6 bases). The CDR3 is made up of 13 amino acids. CDR1 SQVTM and CDR2 ANQGSEA come from the germline V gene. Trimming left V 5 bases short and J 1 base short, with 11 bases between. CDR3 sequence reads: CSVYKQGNTEAFF. DNA of the CDR3: TGCAGCGTTTATAAACAGGGGAACACTGAAGCTTTCTTT.

The J gene is TRBJ2-5, the V gene TRBV7-9; 9 bases map to TRBD2. Losses at the gene ends were 1 base for V and 1 base for J; bases not matched to a gene: 10. CDR3 length: 18 residues. From germline, CDR1 is SEHNR and CDR2 FQNEAQ (reference sequence). Here the CDR3 reads CASSLGDLLRGGQETQYF. CDR3 sequence (DNA): TGTGCCAGCAGCTTAGGGGACCTCCTGCGGGGGGGCCAAGAGACCCAGTACTTC.

This rearrangement joins TRBV29-1 to TRBJ2-7; a possible D gene is TRBD2 (6 bases). The CDR3 contains 13 residues. CDR1 and CDR2 from the germline V gene are SQVTM and ANQGSEA. Trimming pared 6 bases from V and 0 bases from J, leaving 12 bases between. This chain's CDR3 is CSVPGGSSYEQYF. The CDR3 DNA reads TGCAGCGTACCCGGAGGGAGCTCCTACGAGCAGTACTTC.

The V gene is TRBV6-6, the J gene TRBJ1-5; a possible D gene is TRBD1 (6 bases). V dropped 6 bases and J dropped 4 bases, with 19 bases sitting between them. The CDR3 totals 16 residues. CDR1 is MNHNY, CDR2 SVGAGI, per germline (reference sequence). As DNA, the CDR3 is TGTGCCAGCAGCGACCGGACGGACAGAGCAAATCAGCCCCAGCATTTT. Translation: CASSDRTDRANQPQHF.

The chain combines TRBV30 with TRBJ2-2, with D possibly matching TRBD1 (6 bases). Per germline, CDR1 GTSNPN and CDR2 SVGIG (reference sequence). The CDR3 has 14 residues. The V and J ends lost 5 bases and 12 bases respectively, with 22 bases between them. CDR3 amino acids: CAWYRDIQPGKLFF. The CDR3 DNA reads as TGTGCCTGGTACCGGGACATCCAACCGGGGAAGCTGTTTTTT.

The chain links TRBV6-5 to TRBJ2-2; D gene uncertain. Deletions cut 0 bases from V and 4 bases from J, with 9 bases between. This CDR3 comprises 15 residues. Germline lookup yields CDR1 MNHEY and CDR2 SVGAGI. DNA for the CDR3: TGTGCCAGCAGTTACTCGATTCCGGGCACCGGGGAGCTGTTTTTT. This encodes CASSYSIPGTGELFF.

The J gene is TRBJ2-7, the V gene TRBV23-1; the D gene is possibly TRBD2 (7 bases). TRBV23-1 is classed as an ORF, of uncertain function. The V gene lost 10 bases and the J gene lost 5 bases, with 15 bases spanning the gap. The CDR3 consists of 12 residues. The CDR3 here is CATPGGLDEQYF. Written as DNA, the CDR3 is TGCGCCACCCCCGGGGGGCTGGACGAGCAGTACTTC.

The chain recombines TRBV6-1 with TRBJ2-7; perhaps TRBD2 as D (5 bases). The CDR3 contains 15 residues. Germline V gives CDR1 MNHNS, CDR2 SASEGT. V was shortened by 1 base and J by 3 bases, with 13 bases between the two germline ends. The CDR3 is CASSEVLGRGYEQYF. DNA for the CDR3: TGTGCCAGCAGTGAAGTGTTGGGGAGAGGCTACGAGCAGTACTTC.

This chain links TRBV2 with TRBJ2-5; TRBD1 might be the D (5 bases). CDR1 and CDR2 (germline): SNHLY, FYNNEI. The CDR3 has 12 residues. V was trimmed by 6 bases and J by 5 bases, leaving 10 bases between them. CDR3 in amino acids: CASSQGRETQYF. DNA of the CDR3: TGTGCCAGCAGCCAGGGTCGGGAGACCCAGTACTTC.

This chain joins TRBV11-2 and TRBJ2-7, with a weak D call TRBD2 (5 bases). The CDR3 is 13 amino acids. Germline V gene data show CDR1 as SGHAT and CDR2 as FQNNGV. With 1 base removed from V and 6 bases from J, the gap between germline ends came to 10 bases. CDR3 residues: CASSLVGGGEQYF. For the CDR3, the DNA is TGTGCCAGCAGCTTAGTTGGAGGTGGCGAGCAGTACTTC. Full variable domain (rest looked up from reference TRBV11-2 and TRBJ2-7): EAGVAQSPRYKIIEKRQSVAFWCNPISGHATLYWYQQILGQGPKLLIQFQNNGVVDDSQLPKDRFSAERLKGVDSTLKIQPAKLEDSAVYLCASSLVGGGEQYFGPGTRLTVT.

DNA for the CDR3: TGCGCCAGCAGCTTGGAACAGGGCTATGGCTACACCTTC. It yields the protein CASSLEQGYGYTF. V is TRBV5-1 and J is TRBJ1-2; tentative D call: TRBD1 (6 bases). The V gene's germline CDR1 is SGHRS and CDR2 YFSETQ. V was clipped by 0 bases and J by 4 bases, with 7 bases between them. The CDR3 runs to 13 residues. Full variable domain (remainder filled in from reference TRBV5-1 and TRBJ1-2): KAGVTQTPRYLIKTRGQQVTLSCSPISGHRSVSWYQQTPGQGLQFLFEYFSETQRNKGNFPGRFSGRQFSNSRSEMNVSTLELGDSALYLCASSLEQGYGYTFGSGTRLTVV.

Worth noting for this clone: Other DNA sequences from this sample encode an identical CDR3 as well. V usage is TRBV19 and J usage is TRBJ1-1; no clear D. The ends were cut back, 1 base at V and 4 bases at J, with 7 bases in the middle. This CDR3 comprises 13 residues. Germline V gene sequence: CDR1 LNHDA, CDR2 SQIVND (reference sequence). CDR3 in amino acids: CASSIGRATEAFF. In nucleotides, the CDR3 is TGTGCCAGTAGTATAGGGAGGGCCACTGAAGCTTTCTTT.

This chain uses TRBV27 with TRBJ2-2; 10 bases are a match to TRBD2. Per the germline V gene, CDR1 is MNHEY and CDR2 is SMNVEV (reference sequence). The CDR3 sequence is 15 residues long. Trimming took 4 bases from V and 4 from J; bases not matched to a gene: 3. For the CDR3, the DNA is TGTGCCAGCAGTTGGCGGACTAGCGGCACCGGGGAGCTGTTTTTT. This gives the protein CASSWRTSGTGELFF.

The chain recombines TRBV2 with TRBJ2-3, with D perhaps matching TRBD2 (6 bases). Deletions cut 1 base from V and 3 bases from J, with 11 bases between. Germline CDR1 is SNHLY and CDR2 is FYNNEI. The CDR3 consists of 15 residues. CDR3 residues: CASSEGGEVTDTQYF. CDR3 nucleotide sequence: TGTGCCAGCAGTGAAGGGGGGGAGGTGACAGATACGCAGTATTTT.

The rearrangement links TRBV4-1 to TRBJ2-7; no firm D call. Per germline, CDR1 MGHRA and CDR2 YSYEKL. This CDR3 spans 15 amino acids. V lost 4 bases to trimming and J lost 1 base, with 14 bases between them. CDR3 loop: CASSLSPTESYEQYF. The CDR3 DNA is TGCGCCAGCAGCCTCTCTCCCACAGAGTCCTACGAGCAGTACTTC.

As regards this clone: At the DNA level, this CDR3 is encoded by other sequences in the same sample as well. The rearrangement links TRBV5-1 to TRBJ1-2, with D possibly being TRBD1 (5 bases). V lost 0 bases, J lost 2 bases, and 5 bases lay in between. Germline V gene sequence: CDR1 SGHRS, CDR2 YFSETQ. CDR3 length: 13 residues. CDR3 nucleotides: TGCGCCAGCAGCTTGGGACAGAACTATGGCTACACCTTC. Amino acid sequence: CASSLGQNYGYTF.

The chain links TRBV6-5 to TRBJ1-5; D perhaps matches TRBD1 (5 bases). V was cut by 3 bases and J by 6 bases, with 9 bases left in between. The CDR3 has 13 residues. The germline CDR1 and CDR2 sequences are MNHEY and SVGAGI. The CDR3 loop is CASSYRGFQPQHF. DNA for the CDR3: TGTGCCAGCAGTTATCGGGGGTTTCAGCCCCAGCATTTT.

This clone was recorded once. The chain is built from TRBV2 and TRBJ1-6, with D possibly matching TRBD1 (5 bases). This CDR3 has 19 residues. V lost 0 bases, J lost 1 base, and 16 bases lay in between. CDR1 SNHLY and CDR2 FYNNEI come from the germline V gene. CDR3 in DNA: TGTGCCAGCAGTGAAGCGGAGGGCAGGGAAATTTCCTATAATTCACCCCTCCACTTT. Translating it yields CASSEAEGREISYNSPLHF.

The chain recombines TRBV25-1 with TRBJ1-3; D ambiguous. From germline, CDR1 is MGHDK and CDR2 SYGVNS. Trimming shortened V by 4 bases and J by 4 bases, and 5 bases separated the two germline ends. The CDR3 runs to 12 residues. Here the CDR3 reads CASSGSGNTIYF. CDR3 nucleotide sequence: TGTGCCAGCAGTGGTAGCGGAAACACCATATATTTT.